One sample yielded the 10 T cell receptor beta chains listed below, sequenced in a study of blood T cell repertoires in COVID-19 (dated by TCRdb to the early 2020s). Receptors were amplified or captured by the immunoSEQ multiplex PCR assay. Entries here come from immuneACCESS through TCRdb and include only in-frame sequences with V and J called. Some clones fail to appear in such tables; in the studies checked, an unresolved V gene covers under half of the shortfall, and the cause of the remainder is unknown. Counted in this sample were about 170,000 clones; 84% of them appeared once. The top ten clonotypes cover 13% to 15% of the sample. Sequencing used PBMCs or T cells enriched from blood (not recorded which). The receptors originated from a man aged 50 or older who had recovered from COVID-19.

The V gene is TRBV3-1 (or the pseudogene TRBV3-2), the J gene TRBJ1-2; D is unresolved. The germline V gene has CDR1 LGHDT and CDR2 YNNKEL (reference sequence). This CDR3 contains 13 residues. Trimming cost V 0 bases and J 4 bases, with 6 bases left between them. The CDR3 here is CASSQEQSYGYTF. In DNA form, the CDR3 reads TGTGCCAGCAGCCAAGAACAAAGCTATGGCTACACCTTC.

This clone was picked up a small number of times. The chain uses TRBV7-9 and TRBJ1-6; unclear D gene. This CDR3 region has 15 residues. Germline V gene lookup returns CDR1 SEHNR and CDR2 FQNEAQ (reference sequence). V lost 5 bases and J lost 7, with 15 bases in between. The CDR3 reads CASSPDYEGNSPLHF. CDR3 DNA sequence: TGTGCCAGCAGCCCCGACTACGAGGGCAATTCACCCCTCCACTTT.

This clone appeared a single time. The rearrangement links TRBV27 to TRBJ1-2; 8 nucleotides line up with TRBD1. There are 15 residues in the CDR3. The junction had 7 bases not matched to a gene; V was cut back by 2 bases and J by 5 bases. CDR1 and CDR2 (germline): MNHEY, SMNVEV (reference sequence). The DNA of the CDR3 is TGTGCCAGCAGTTTAAGGCAGGGGGCATATTATGGCTACACCTTC. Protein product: CASSLRQGAYYGYTF.

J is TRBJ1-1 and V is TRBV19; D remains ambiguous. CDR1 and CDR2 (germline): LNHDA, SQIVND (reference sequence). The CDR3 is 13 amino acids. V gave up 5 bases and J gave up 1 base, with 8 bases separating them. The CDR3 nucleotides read TGTGCCAGTAGTTTTAACAGGAACACTGAAGCTTTCTTT. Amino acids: CASSFNRNTEAFF.

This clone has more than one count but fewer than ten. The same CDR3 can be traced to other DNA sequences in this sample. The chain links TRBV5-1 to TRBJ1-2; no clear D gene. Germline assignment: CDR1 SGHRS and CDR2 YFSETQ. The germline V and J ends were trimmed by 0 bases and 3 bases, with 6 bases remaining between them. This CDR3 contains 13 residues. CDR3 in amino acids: CASSLDGDYGYTF. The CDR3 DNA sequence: TGCGCCAGCAGCTTGGACGGAGACTATGGCTACACCTTC.

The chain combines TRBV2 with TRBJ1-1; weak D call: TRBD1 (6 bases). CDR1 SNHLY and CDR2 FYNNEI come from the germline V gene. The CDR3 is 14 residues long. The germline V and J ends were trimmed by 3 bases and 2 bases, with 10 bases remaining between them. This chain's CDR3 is CASSDRGANTEAFF. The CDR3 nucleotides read TGTGCCAGCAGTGATCGGGGGGCCAACACTGAAGCTTTCTTT.

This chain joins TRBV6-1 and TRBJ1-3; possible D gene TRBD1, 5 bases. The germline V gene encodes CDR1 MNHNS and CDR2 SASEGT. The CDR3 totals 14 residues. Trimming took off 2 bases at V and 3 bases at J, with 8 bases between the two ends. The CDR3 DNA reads TGTGCCAGCAGTGAACAGGGTGGTGGAAACACCATATATTTT. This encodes CASSEQGGGNTIYF.

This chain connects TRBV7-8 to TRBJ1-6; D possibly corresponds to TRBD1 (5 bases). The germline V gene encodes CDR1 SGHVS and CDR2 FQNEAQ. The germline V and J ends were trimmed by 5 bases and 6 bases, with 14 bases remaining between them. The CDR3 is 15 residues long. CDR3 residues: CASSPKTGGNSPLHF. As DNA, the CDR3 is TGTGCCAGCAGCCCGAAGACCGGGGGTAATTCACCCCTCCACTTT.

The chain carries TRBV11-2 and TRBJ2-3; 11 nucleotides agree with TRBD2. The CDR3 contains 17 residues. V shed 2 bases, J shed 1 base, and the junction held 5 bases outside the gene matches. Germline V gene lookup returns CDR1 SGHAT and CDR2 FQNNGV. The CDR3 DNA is TGTGCCAGCAGCTTATCCCCACTAGCGGGGGGCACAGATACGCAGTATTTT. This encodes CASSLSPLAGGTDTQYF.

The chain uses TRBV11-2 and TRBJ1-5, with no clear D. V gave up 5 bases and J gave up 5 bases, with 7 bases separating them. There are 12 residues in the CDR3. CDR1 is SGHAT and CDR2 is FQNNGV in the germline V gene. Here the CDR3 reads CASSHYDQPQHF. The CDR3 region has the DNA TGTGCCAGCAGCCACTATGATCAGCCCCAGCATTTT. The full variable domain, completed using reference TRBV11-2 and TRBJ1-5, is EAGVAQSPRYKIIEKRQSVAFWCNPISGHATLYWYQQILGQGPKLLIQFQNNGVVDDSQLPKDRFSAERLKGVDSTLKIQPAKLEDSAVYLCASSHYDQPQHFGDGTRLSIL.